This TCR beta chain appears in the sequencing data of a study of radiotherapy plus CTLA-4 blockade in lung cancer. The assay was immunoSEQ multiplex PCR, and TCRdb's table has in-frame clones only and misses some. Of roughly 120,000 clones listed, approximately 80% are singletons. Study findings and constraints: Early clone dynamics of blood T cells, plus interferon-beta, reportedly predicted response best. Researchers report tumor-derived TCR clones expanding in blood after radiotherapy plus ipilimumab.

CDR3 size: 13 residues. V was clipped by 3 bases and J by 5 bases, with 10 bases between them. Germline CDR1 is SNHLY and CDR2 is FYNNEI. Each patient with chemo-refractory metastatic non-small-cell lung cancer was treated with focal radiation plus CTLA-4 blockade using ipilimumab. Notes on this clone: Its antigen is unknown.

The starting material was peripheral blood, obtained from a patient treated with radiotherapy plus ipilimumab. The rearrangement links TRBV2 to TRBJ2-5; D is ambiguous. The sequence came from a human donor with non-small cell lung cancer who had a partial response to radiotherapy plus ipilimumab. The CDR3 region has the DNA TGTGCCAGCAGTGACGGCGGATATGAGACCCAGTACTTC. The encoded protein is CASSDGGYETQYF.